This T cell receptor beta chain was profiled in a study of blood T cell repertoires in COVID-19 (dated by TCRdb to the early 2020s). With respect to the entire study: Samples from collaborators originated in the United States, Italy and Spain and spanned both the acute and convalescent phases of COVID-19. Where available, HLA class I and class II types were taken from metadata supplied by the sample provider and were not determined by assay-based typing. The material from the prospective study consisted of cDNA or gDNA derived from T cells, B-cell-depleted T cells, or PBMCs. A de-identified subject ID, COVID-19 status, age in years and sex were almost always included in the sample metadata. Samples came from the ongoing ImmuneRACE study (first 160 participants) plus 1,254 subjects from 6 global collaborators. The repertoires were released in a freely available public database meant as a resource for research on the immune response to SARS-CoV-2. Deeply sampled blood TCRbeta repertoires from subjects exposed to, actively infected with, or recovered from COVID-19 were included in the dataset. The study at large found these results: The quantity of clinical and demographic metadata differed by source and by participant and was supplied without curation.

V was cut back by 1 base and J by 2 bases, leaving a gap of 7 bases between them. The germline V gene supplies CDR1 SGHTA and CDR2 FQGNSA. The CDR3, cysteine through phenylalanine, is 14 amino acids long. CDR3 DNA is the only sequence kept; it has 42 bases, read in frame from the first base. Another Seattle source contributed samples from volunteer blood donors who had recovered from COVID-19. Whole blood was collected in K2EDTA tubes by collaborating institutions according to the institutions' own protocols. Collaborator samples were shipped for TCRbeta analysis as frozen whole blood, isolated PBMCs, or DNA extracted from either sample type. The immunoSEQ Assay, a bias-controlled multiplex PCR, was used to amplify TCRbeta CDR3 regions from genomic DNA. Regarding the original processing steps: The number of nucleated cells in each sample was estimated by amplification of reference gene primers within the assay. To quantify the absolute abundance of each unique TCRbeta CDR3 rearrangement, sequence reads were collapsed and filtered. Productive Simpson clonality was computed per sample as the square root of Simpson's diversity index over productive rearrangements. TCRdb mirrors the immuneACCESS table, restricted to in-frame sequences. Some clones are absent from its copies; in checked studies, under half trace to an unresolved V gene, and the reason for the others is unknown. V, J and clone size were drawn from that table, and D and trimming were deduced from the DNA. Recorded for this sample are hundreds of thousands of clones; 80% to 90% of them occurred a single time. The ten largest clones represent 7.5% to 10% of the sample.

Worth noting for this clone: Which antigen it targets is not known. The record has no base qualities; no much larger clone is one base away.

The sequenced material came from peripheral blood. The chain couples TRBV7-2 to TRBJ2-3, with the D segment identity uncertain. The origin of this receptor is a woman between 50 and 59 years old who had recovered from COVID-19. The CDR3: CASSLGLTTDTQYF. The nucleotide sequence is TGTGCCAGCAGCTTAGGCCTAACCACAGATACGCAGTATTTT.